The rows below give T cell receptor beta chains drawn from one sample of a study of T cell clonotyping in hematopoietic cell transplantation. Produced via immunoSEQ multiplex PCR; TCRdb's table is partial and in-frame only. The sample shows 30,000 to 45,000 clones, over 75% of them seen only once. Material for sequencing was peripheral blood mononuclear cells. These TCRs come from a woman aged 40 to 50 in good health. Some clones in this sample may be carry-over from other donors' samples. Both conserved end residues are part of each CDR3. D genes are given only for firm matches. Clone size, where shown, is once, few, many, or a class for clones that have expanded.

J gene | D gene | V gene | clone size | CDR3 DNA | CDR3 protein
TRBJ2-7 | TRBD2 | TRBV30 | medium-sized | TGTGCCTGGAGTTTTGCGGGAGGTGGCTACGAGCAGTACTTC | CAWSFAGGGYEQYF
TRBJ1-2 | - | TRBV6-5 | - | TGTGCCAGCAGTCGGGAGTGGGGAGGCTACACCTTC | CASSREWGGYTF
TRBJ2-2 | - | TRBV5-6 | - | TGTGCCAGCAGCTTTAACCCAACTCTGGGAACCGGGGAGCTGTTTTTT | CASSFNPTLGTGELFF
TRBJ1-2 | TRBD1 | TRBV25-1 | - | TGTGCCAGCAGTCGCCAGGGAAAGGGGGCAAGCTATGGCTACACCTTC | CASSRQGKGASYGYTF
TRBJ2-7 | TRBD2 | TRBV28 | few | TGTGCCAGCAGTTTACCCCGGGGGGAGGTCACCTACGAGCAGTACTTC | CASSLPRGEVTYEQYF
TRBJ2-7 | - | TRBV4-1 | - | TGCGCCAGCAGCCAAGATGAGTCAGGGCTTCGCGAGCAGTACTTC | CASSQDESGLREQYF
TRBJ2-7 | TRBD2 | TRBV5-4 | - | TGTGCCAGCAGTCGGGGACTAGCGGGAGAGGCCTACGAGCAGTACTTC | CASSRGLAGEAYEQYF
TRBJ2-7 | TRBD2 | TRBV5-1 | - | TGCGCCAGCAGCTTGGGATGGCGGGAGTGGGACGAGCAGTACTTC | CASSLGWREWDEQYF
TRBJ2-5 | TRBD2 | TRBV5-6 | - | TGTGCCAGCAGTAACCCACCAGCGGGACAAGAGACCCAGTACTTC | CASSNPPAGQETQYF
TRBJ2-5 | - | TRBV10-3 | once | TGTGCCATCAGTGAGTCAGCAGGCTGGCGGGAGACCCAGTACTTC | CAISESAGWRETQYF
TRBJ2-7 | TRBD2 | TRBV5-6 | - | TGTGCCAGCACCAAAACGGGAGGGCCTGGTAACGAGCAGTACTTC | CASTKTGGPGNEQYF
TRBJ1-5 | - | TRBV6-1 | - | TGTGCCGCCTCGGCAGGCATTAGCAATCAGCCCCAGCATTTT | CAASAGISNQPQHF
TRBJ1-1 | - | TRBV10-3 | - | TGTGCCATCAGTGAGGGTCGGAGAGAAGCTTTCTTT | CAISEGRREAFF
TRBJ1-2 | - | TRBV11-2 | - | TGTGCCAGCAGCTTACCCTATAGGCATGGCTACACCTTC | CASSLPYRHGYTF
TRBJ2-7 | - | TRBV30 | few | TGTGCCTGGAGTGTACTGCGGGAGCAGTACTTC | CAWSVLREQYF
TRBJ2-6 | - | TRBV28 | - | TGTGCCAGCAGCTCACGGATCCCTGGGGCCAACGTCCTGACTTTC | CASSSRIPGANVLTF
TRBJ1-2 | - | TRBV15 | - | TGTGCCACCAGCAGAGACCAGGTCCCCTCAGGAGGCTACACCTTC | CATSRDQVPSGGYTF
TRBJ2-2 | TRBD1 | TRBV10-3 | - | TGTGCCACCAGTAGGACAGGGGACACCGGGGAGCTGTTTTTT | CATSRTGDTGELFF
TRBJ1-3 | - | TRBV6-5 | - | TGTGCCAGCAGTTCCTCGGGGGGGGTGTCAGGAAACACCATATATTTT | CASSSSGGVSGNTIYF
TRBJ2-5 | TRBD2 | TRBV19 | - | TGTGCCAGTAGTGGGACTAGCGGGAAGCAAGAGACCCAGTACTTC | CASSGTSGKQETQYF
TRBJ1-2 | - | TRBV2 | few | TGTGCCAGCAGGAGGGAACCGTCGGGCTATGGCTACACCTTC | CASRREPSGYGYTF